This T cell receptor beta chain was recovered during a study of CD8 T cells in ankylosing spondylitis. Germline assignment: CDR1 SGHDT and CDR2 YYEEEE. The V gene lost 4 bases and the J gene lost 9 bases, with 14 bases spanning the gap. This CDR3 spans 13 amino acids. A single record per CDR3 protein comes from TCRdb applying MiXCR to the 5' RACE reads. Altogether roughly 190,000 distinct CDR3 sequences are present, 9.5% to 15% being singletons, with the ten largest covering approximately 15%. This clonotype has at least ten counts. Material for sequencing was blood, either unsorted or a sorted T cell fraction (not recorded which). The origin of this receptor is a male donor with ankylosing spondylitis or in good health (not recorded which). This chain links TRBV5-6 with TRBJ2-1, with a tentative D call TRBD2 (5 bases). CDR3 region: CASSLGGGGEQFF. In nucleotides, the CDR3 is TGTGCCAGCAGCCTGGGCGGAGGAGGTGAGCAGTTCTTC.